This is a list of T cell receptor beta chains from one sample in a study of blood T cell repertoires in COVID-19. Assay used: immunoSEQ multiplex PCR; TCRdb lists only in-frame clones, some missing. The sample comprises roughly 200,000 clones, about 87% of which are singletons, and just over 2.5% rests with the top ten. Material for sequencing was PBMCs or T cells enriched from blood (not recorded which). Every receptor here comes from a woman in her 30s who had recovered from COVID-19. The CDR3 runs from the conserved cysteine through the conserved F or W. A D gene is named only where the DNA matches it firmly. Some rows mark clone size as missing; the rest say once, few, many or name a class of expanded clone.

d_gene: .
abundance: .
v_gene: TRBV6-2/TRBV6-3
j_gene: TRBJ1-1
CDR3nt: TGTGCCAGCAGTTCTTCTGGCGCTCCTCTGGGCAGGGATAGCACTGAAGCTTTCTTT
CDR3aa: CASSSSGAPLGRDSTEAFF

d_gene: .
abundance: .
v_gene: TRBV18
j_gene: TRBJ1-5
CDR3nt: TGTGCCAGCTCAGACAGTAGCAATCAGCCCCAGCATTTT
CDR3aa: CASSDSSNQPQHF

d_gene: .
abundance: .
v_gene: TRBV7-3
j_gene: TRBJ2-3
CDR3nt: TGTGCCAGCAGCTTATATCCCCGCACAGATACGCAGTATTTT
CDR3aa: CASSLYPRTDTQYF

d_gene: TRBD1
abundance: .
v_gene: TRBV12-3/TRBV12-4
j_gene: TRBJ1-2
CDR3nt: TGTGCCAGCAGAGACAGGGAGGCGGATGGCTACACCTTC
CDR3aa: CASRDREADGYTF

d_gene: .
abundance: .
v_gene: TRBV7-8
j_gene: TRBJ2-7
CDR3nt: TGTGCCAGCAGCCTCGGGACACCCATCTACGAGCAGTACTTC
CDR3aa: CASSLGTPIYEQYF

d_gene: .
abundance: .
v_gene: TRBV4-3
j_gene: TRBJ1-2
CDR3nt: TGCGCCAGCAGCCAAGATCTCGGCAGCGTCTATGGCTACACCTTC
CDR3aa: CASSQDLGSVYGYTF

d_gene: TRBD1
abundance: .
v_gene: TRBV5-1
j_gene: TRBJ2-7
CDR3nt: TGCGCCAGCAGCTTGGACCCAAGGACAGGGCTATACGAGCAGTACTTC
CDR3aa: CASSLDPRTGLYEQYF

d_gene: TRBD1
abundance: .
v_gene: TRBV12-3/TRBV12-4
j_gene: TRBJ1-2
CDR3nt: TGTGCCAGCAGGGACAGGGGTAACTATGGCTACACCTTC
CDR3aa: CASRDRGNYGYTF

d_gene: TRBD1
abundance: .
v_gene: TRBV6-5
j_gene: TRBJ1-2
CDR3nt: TGTGCCAGCAGTAAAAACAGGGGGAGCCTCTATGGCTACACCTTC
CDR3aa: CASSKNRGSLYGYTF

d_gene: .
abundance: once
v_gene: TRBV19
j_gene: TRBJ1-1
CDR3nt: TGTGCCAGTAGTATTGTAGGGGCGCACACTGAAGCTTTCTTT
CDR3aa: CASSIVGAHTEAFF

d_gene: .
abundance: .
v_gene: TRBV15
j_gene: TRBJ2-7
CDR3nt: TGTGCCACCAGCAGATCTCCGACAGACTACGAGCAGTACTTC
CDR3aa: CATSRSPTDYEQYF

d_gene: .
abundance: .
v_gene: TRBV2
j_gene: TRBJ1-2
CDR3nt: TGTGCCAGCAGTGACGGTCACGCTAACTATGGCTACACCTTC
CDR3aa: CASSDGHANYGYTF

d_gene: TRBD1
abundance: .
v_gene: TRBV6-5
j_gene: TRBJ2-7
CDR3nt: TGTGCCAGCAGAAACGAGGACAGGGGGTTCGGCGAGCAGTACTTC
CDR3aa: CASRNEDRGFGEQYF

d_gene: .
abundance: .
v_gene: TRBV5-1
j_gene: TRBJ1-4
CDR3nt: TGCGCCAGCAGCTTGGACCCACAGGGTGGCGGTGAAAAACTGTTTTTT
CDR3aa: CASSLDPQGGGEKLFF

d_gene: .
abundance: .
v_gene: TRBV12-3/TRBV12-4
j_gene: TRBJ1-2
CDR3nt: TGTGCCAGCAGTTACTCTGACTATGGCTACACCTTC
CDR3aa: CASSYSDYGYTF

d_gene: TRBD1
abundance: .
v_gene: TRBV13
j_gene: TRBJ1-5
CDR3nt: TGTGCCAGCAGCCCTTCCGGGACAGGGGTTCAGCCCCAGCATTTT
CDR3aa: CASSPSGTGVQPQHF

d_gene: .
abundance: .
v_gene: TRBV20-1
j_gene: TRBJ2-7
CDR3nt: TGCAGTGCTAGCGGGGTCCGCTTC
CDR3aa: CSASGVRF

d_gene: TRBD1
abundance: .
v_gene: TRBV4-1
j_gene: TRBJ2-7
CDR3nt: TGCGCCAGCAGCCAAGAGGCGACAGGGTTTTTTGCCGAGCAGTACTTC
CDR3aa: CASSQEATGFFAEQYF

d_gene: .
abundance: once
v_gene: TRBV21-1
j_gene: TRBJ1-2
CDR3nt: TGTGCCAGCAGCAGATCCGGGGACAGGCAAGGTGGCTACACCTTC
CDR3aa: CASSRSGDRQGGYTF

d_gene: TRBD1
abundance: few
v_gene: TRBV18
j_gene: TRBJ1-6
CDR3nt: TGTGCCAGCTCACCGAGACAGGGGAATTCACCCCTCCACTTT
CDR3aa: CASSPRQGNSPLHF

d_gene: TRBD1
abundance: .
v_gene: TRBV2
j_gene: TRBJ2-5
CDR3nt: TGTGCCAGCAGTTCGGGAAGGACAGGGAGCGAGACCCAGTACTTC
CDR3aa: CASSSGRTGSETQYF

d_gene: TRBD2
abundance: .
v_gene: TRBV19
j_gene: TRBJ2-3
CDR3nt: TGTGCCAGTAGTCCCCAAGCGGGGGCGGAAGGTACGCAGTATTTT
CDR3aa: CASSPQAGAEGTQYF

d_gene: .
abundance: .
v_gene: TRBV6-2/TRBV6-3
j_gene: TRBJ1-1
CDR3nt: TGTGCCAGCAGTTCCACCGGGACACAAAACACTGAAGCTTTCTTT
CDR3aa: CASSSTGTQNTEAFF

d_gene: .
abundance: .
v_gene: TRBV4-2
j_gene: TRBJ1-1
CDR3nt: TGTGCCAGCAGCCAACTCCACAGGAACACTGAAGCTTTCTTT
CDR3aa: CASSQLHRNTEAFF

d_gene: .
abundance: once
v_gene: TRBV7-9
j_gene: TRBJ2-2
CDR3nt: TGTGCCAGCAGCGACACACGCTCCGGGGAGCTGTTTTTT
CDR3aa: CASSDTRSGELFF

d_gene: TRBD1
abundance: .
v_gene: TRBV24-1
j_gene: TRBJ1-6
CDR3nt: TGTGCCACCAGTGATTTCGGACAGGAGAGCTCCTATAATTCACCCCTCCACTTT
CDR3aa: CATSDFGQESSYNSPLHF

d_gene: .
abundance: .
v_gene: TRBV10-3
j_gene: TRBJ1-2
CDR3nt: TGTGCCATCACCGCTGAGGCTAACTATGGCTACACCTTC
CDR3aa: CAITAEANYGYTF

d_gene: .
abundance: .
v_gene: TRBV5-1
j_gene: TRBJ1-1
CDR3nt: TGCGCCAGCAGCTTAGACGGTAGGAGCACTGAAGCTTTCTTT
CDR3aa: CASSLDGRSTEAFF

d_gene: .
abundance: .
v_gene: TRBV19
j_gene: TRBJ2-2
CDR3nt: TGTGCCAGTACGAACGTACCCCACGGCACCGGGGAGCTGTTTTTT
CDR3aa: CASTNVPHGTGELFF

d_gene: TRBD2
abundance: .
v_gene: TRBV7-3
j_gene: TRBJ2-1
CDR3nt: TGTGCCAGCAGCTTAAGGGCTAGCGGGGGTTATGAGCAGTTCTTC
CDR3aa: CASSLRASGGYEQFF

d_gene: .
abundance: .
v_gene: TRBV9
j_gene: TRBJ1-2
CDR3nt: TGTGCCAGCAGCCCAATTAACTATGGCTACACCTTC
CDR3aa: CASSPINYGYTF

d_gene: TRBD1
abundance: .
v_gene: TRBV13
j_gene: TRBJ1-2
CDR3nt: TGTGCCAGCAGCAGGACAGGGGGAGGCTACACCTTC
CDR3aa: CASSRTGGGYTF

d_gene: .
abundance: once
v_gene: TRBV29-1
j_gene: TRBJ1-2
CDR3nt: TGCAGCGTATACAGCCGTACTTTCTATGGCTACACCTTC
CDR3aa: CSVYSRTFYGYTF

d_gene: .
abundance: .
v_gene: TRBV5-1
j_gene: TRBJ1-1
CDR3nt: TGCGCCAGCAGCTTGAGGGGGAACACTGAAGCTTTCTTT
CDR3aa: CASSLRGNTEAFF

d_gene: TRBD1
abundance: .
v_gene: TRBV6-6
j_gene: TRBJ1-6
CDR3nt: TGTGCCAGCAGAGTGACAGGGGCGCGTTATAATTCACCCCTCCACTTT
CDR3aa: CASRVTGARYNSPLHF

d_gene: .
abundance: .
v_gene: TRBV19
j_gene: TRBJ1-5
CDR3nt: TGTGCCAGTAGTATAGGCAGAAGTAGCAATCAGCCCCAGCATTTT
CDR3aa: CASSIGRSSNQPQHF

d_gene: .
abundance: .
v_gene: TRBV6-6
j_gene: TRBJ2-7
CDR3nt: TGTGCCAGCAGTTACCATCCGGCAGGATCCTACGAGCAGTACTTC
CDR3aa: CASSYHPAGSYEQYF

d_gene: .
abundance: .
v_gene: TRBV13
j_gene: TRBJ2-2
CDR3nt: TGTGCCAGCAGCATAACCGGGGAGCTGTTTTTT
CDR3aa: CASSITGELFF

d_gene: TRBD1
abundance: .
v_gene: TRBV6-6
j_gene: TRBJ1-4
CDR3nt: TGTGCCAGCAGTTCCCGGACAGGCGCTAATGAAAAACTGTTTTTT
CDR3aa: CASSSRTGANEKLFF

d_gene: .
abundance: .
v_gene: TRBV2
j_gene: TRBJ2-1
CDR3nt: TGTGCCAGCAGTGATCCACGCGGGACTGCAATCAATGAGCAGTTCTTC
CDR3aa: CASSDPRGTAINEQFF

d_gene: .
abundance: .
v_gene: TRBV24-1
j_gene: TRBJ1-5
CDR3nt: TGTGCCACCAGTGATTTGCAGGGGTTGGGGCAGCCCCAGCATTTT
CDR3aa: CATSDLQGLGQPQHF

d_gene: .
abundance: .
v_gene: TRBV20-1
j_gene: TRBJ2-7
CDR3nt: TGCAGTGCTAGGGCAAGATACGAGCAGTACTTC
CDR3aa: CSARARYEQYF